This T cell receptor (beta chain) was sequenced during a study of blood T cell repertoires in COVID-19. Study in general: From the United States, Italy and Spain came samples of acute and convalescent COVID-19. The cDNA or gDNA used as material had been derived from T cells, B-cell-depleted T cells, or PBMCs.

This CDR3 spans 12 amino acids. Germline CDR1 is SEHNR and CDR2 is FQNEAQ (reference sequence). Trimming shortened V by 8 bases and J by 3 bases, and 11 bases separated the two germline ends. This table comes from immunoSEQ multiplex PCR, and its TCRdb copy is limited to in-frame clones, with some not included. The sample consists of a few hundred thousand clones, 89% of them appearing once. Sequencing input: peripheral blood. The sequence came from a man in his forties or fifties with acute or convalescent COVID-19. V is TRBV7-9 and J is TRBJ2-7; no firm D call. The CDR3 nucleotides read TGTGCCAGCTCCTCCGCGTACTACGAGCAGTACTTC. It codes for CASSSAYYEQYF.